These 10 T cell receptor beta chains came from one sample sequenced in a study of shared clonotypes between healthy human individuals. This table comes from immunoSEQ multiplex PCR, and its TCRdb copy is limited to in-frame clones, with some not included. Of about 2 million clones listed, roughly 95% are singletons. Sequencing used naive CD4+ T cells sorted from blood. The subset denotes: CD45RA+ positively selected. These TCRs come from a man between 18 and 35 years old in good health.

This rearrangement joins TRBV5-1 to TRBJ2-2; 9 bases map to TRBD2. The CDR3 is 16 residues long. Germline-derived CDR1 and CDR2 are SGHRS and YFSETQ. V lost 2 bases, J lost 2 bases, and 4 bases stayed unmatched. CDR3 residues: CASSFAGGQNTGELFF. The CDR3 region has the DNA TGCGCCAGCAGCTTTGCGGGAGGGCAAAACACCGGGGAGCTGTTTTTT. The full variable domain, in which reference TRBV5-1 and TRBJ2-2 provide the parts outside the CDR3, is KAGVTQTPRYLIKTRGQQVTLSCSPISGHRSVSWYQQTPGQGLQFLFEYFSETQRNKGNFPGRFSGRQFSNSRSEMNVSTLELGDSALYLCASSFAGGQNTGELFFGEGSRLTVL.

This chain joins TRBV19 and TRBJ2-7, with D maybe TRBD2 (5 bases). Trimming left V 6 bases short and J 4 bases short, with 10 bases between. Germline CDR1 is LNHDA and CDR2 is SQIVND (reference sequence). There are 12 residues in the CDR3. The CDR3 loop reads CASSPGEYEQYF. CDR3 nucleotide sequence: TGTGCCAGTAGCCCCGGGGAATACGAGCAGTACTTC. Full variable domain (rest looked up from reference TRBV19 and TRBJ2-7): DGGITQSPKYLFRKEGQNVTLSCEQNLNHDAMYWYRQDPGQGLRLIYYSQIVNDFQKGDIAEGYSVSREKKESFPLTVTSAQKNPTAFYLCASSPGEYEQYFGPGTRLTVT.

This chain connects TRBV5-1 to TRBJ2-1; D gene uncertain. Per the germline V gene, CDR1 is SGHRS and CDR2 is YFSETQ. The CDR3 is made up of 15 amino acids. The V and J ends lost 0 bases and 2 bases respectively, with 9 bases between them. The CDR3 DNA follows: TGCGCCAGCAGCTTGGCGGTAGCTACCTACAATGAGCAGTTCTTC. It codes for CASSLAVATYNEQFF. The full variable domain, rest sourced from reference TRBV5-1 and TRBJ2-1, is KAGVTQTPRYLIKTRGQQVTLSCSPISGHRSVSWYQQTPGQGLQFLFEYFSETQRNKGNFPGRFSGRQFSNSRSEMNVSTLELGDSALYLCASSLAVATYNEQFFGPGTRLTVL.

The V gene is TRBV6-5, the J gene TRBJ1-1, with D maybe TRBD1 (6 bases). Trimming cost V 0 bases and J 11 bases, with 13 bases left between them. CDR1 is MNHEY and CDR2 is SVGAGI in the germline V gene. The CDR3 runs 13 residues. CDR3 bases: TGTGCCAGCAGTTACTCCACGGGGGGGCCGGCTTTCTTT. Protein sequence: CASSYSTGGPAFF.

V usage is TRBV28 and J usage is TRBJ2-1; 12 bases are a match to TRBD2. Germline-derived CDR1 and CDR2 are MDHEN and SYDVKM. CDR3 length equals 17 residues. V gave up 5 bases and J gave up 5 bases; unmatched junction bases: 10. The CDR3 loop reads CASSSGGLAGRNNEQFF. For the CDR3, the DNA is TGTGCCAGCAGTAGTGGAGGACTAGCGGGAAGAAACAATGAGCAGTTCTTC.

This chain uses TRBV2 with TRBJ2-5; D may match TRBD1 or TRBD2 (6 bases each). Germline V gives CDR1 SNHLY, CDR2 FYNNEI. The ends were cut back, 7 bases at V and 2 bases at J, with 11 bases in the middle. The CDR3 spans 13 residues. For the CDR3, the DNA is TGTGCCAGCACCCGAGGGGGGCAAGAGACCCAGTACTTC. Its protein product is CASTRGGQETQYF.

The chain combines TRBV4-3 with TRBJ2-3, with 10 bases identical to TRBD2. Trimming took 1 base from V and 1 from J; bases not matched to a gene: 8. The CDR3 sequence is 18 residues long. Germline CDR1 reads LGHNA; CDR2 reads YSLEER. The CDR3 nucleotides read TGCGCCAGCAGCCAAGGGGCTAGCGGGAGTGAAGGCACAGATACGCAGTATTTT. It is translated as CASSQGASGSEGTDTQYF.

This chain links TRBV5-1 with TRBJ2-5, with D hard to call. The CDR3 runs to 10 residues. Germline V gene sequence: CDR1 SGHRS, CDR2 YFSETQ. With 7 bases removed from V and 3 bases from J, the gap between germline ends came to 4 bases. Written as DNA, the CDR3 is TGCGCCAGCGGCGAAGAGACCCAGTACTTC. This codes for CASGEETQYF.

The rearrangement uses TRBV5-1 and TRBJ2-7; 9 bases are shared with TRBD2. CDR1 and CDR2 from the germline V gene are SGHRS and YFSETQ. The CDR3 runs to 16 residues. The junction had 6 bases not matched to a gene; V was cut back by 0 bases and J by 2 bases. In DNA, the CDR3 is TGCGCCAGCAGCTTGGAGCCAGCGGGAGGTACCTACGAGCAGTACTTC. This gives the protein CASSLEPAGGTYEQYF.

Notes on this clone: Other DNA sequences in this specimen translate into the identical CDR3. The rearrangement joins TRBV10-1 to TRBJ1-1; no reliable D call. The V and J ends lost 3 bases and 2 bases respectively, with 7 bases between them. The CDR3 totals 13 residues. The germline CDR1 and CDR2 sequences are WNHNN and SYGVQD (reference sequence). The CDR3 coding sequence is TGCGCCAGCAGTGAAACACTTAACACTGAAGCTTTCTTT. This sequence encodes CASSETLNTEAFF.